The 25 T cell receptor beta chains presented below share a single source sample, sequenced in a study of chemoradiotherapy in HPV16-positive cancers. Repertoires were generated with immunoSEQ multiplex PCR, while TCRdb's copy carries only in-frame clones and drops some. The sample holds about 4,700 clones, over 70% seen once. Sequenced here: tumor tissue, sampled from a patient who underwent chemoradiotherapy. These receptor sequences come from a human donor with HPV-associated anogenital cancer.

The V call is TRBV19, the J call TRBJ1-2; D not resolved. There are 13 residues in the CDR3. The ends were cut back, 6 bases at V and 4 bases at J, with 12 bases in the middle. Germline V gives CDR1 LNHDA, CDR2 SQIVND (reference sequence). DNA of the CDR3: TGTGCCAGTAGCGGCGCGGACGGCTATGGCTACACCTTC. Its protein is CASSGADGYGYTF. Based on the CDR3 plus reference TRBV19 and TRBJ1-2, the full variable domain is DGGITQSPKYLFRKEGQNVTLSCEQNLNHDAMYWYRQDPGQGLRLIYYSQIVNDFQKGDIAEGYSVSREKKESFPLTVTSAQKNPTAFYLCASSGADGYGYTFGSGTRLTVV.

This chain uses TRBV28 with TRBJ1-1; 9 positions agree with TRBD1. The germline gives CDR1 MDHEN, CDR2 SYDVKM. The V gene end was trimmed by 8 bases and the J gene end by 5 bases; junction bases not matched to a gene: 12. The length of the CDR3 is 15 residues. The DNA of the CDR3 is TGTGCCAGCGCTTCAGGGACAGGGTTGACGACTGAAGCTTTCTTT. The encoded protein is CASASGTGLTTEAFF.

This clone has just one count. V and J are TRBV5-6 and TRBJ2-2, with a possible D match to TRBD1 (6 bases). V lost 6 bases, J lost 6 bases, and 15 bases lay in between. The CDR3 spans 14 residues. Germline V gives CDR1 SGHDT, CDR2 YYEEEE. CDR3 sequence (DNA): TGTGCCAGCAACTTACGCCAGGGGTCCGGGGAGCTGTTTTTT. Amino acid sequence: CASNLRQGSGELFF.

The count of this clone is one. The CDR3 DNA follows: TGTGCCAGCAGTGACTACCGGGAGAATCACTACGAGCAGTACTTC. This sequence encodes CASSDYRENHYEQYF. The J gene is TRBJ2-7, the V gene TRBV6-4, with D maybe TRBD2 (6 bases). Germline lookup yields CDR1 MRHNA and CDR2 SNTAGT. V dropped 1 base and J dropped 3 bases, with 13 bases sitting between them. This CDR3 contains 15 residues.

The chain links TRBV28 to TRBJ2-7; D ambiguous. CDR3 length: 15 residues. Trimming cost V 3 bases and J 0 bases, with 12 bases left between them. From germline, CDR1 is MDHEN and CDR2 SYDVKM. CDR3 sequence reads: CASSLPSDVSYEQYF. Written as DNA, the CDR3 is TGTGCCAGCAGTTTGCCGTCGGACGTCTCCTACGAGCAGTACTTC. Variable domain in full (rest from reference TRBV28 and TRBJ2-7): DVKVTQSSRYLVKRTGEKVFLECVQDMDHENMFWYRQDPGLGLRLIYFSYDVKMKEKGDIPEGYSVSREKKERFSLILESASTNQTSMYLCASSLPSDVSYEQYFGPGTRLTVT.

By proportion, this clone is large. The V call is TRBV11-2, the J call TRBJ2-3, with 7 positions matching TRBD2. The germline gives CDR1 SGHAT, CDR2 FQNNGV. The CDR3 sequence is 19 residues long. Trimming took 2 bases from V and 2 from J; bases not matched to a gene: 16. CDR3 DNA sequence: TGTGCCAGCAGCTTACGGGTGGCTAGCGGAGGAGGGGACACAGATACGCAGTATTTT. As protein: CASSLRVASGGGDTDTQYF.

This clone was picked up one time. The chain employs TRBV5-5 and TRBJ2-2, with 7 nucleotides matching TRBD1. The J segment lost 3 bases and the V segment lost 1 base, leaving 0 bases of the junction unmatched. This CDR3 is 14 amino acids long. Germline CDR1 and CDR2: SGHKS and YYEKEE (reference sequence). The CDR3 is CASSLQGDTGELFF. CDR3 sequence (DNA): TGTGCCAGCAGCTTGCAGGGGGACACCGGGGAGCTGTTTTTT.

The rearrangement joins TRBV6-5 to TRBJ2-2; D gene uncertain. The germline gives CDR1 MNHEY, CDR2 SVGAGI. Trimming removed 1 base from V and 6 bases from J, with 6 bases in between. The CDR3 spans 13 residues. CDR3 bases: TGTGCCAGCAGTTACTTGGGTGCCGGGGAGCTGTTTTTT. It codes for CASSYLGAGELFF.

This clone was picked up a small number of times. The CDR3 is CAISESEQGITEAFF. CDR3 nucleotides: TGTGCCATCAGTGAGTCGGAACAGGGAATCACTGAAGCTTTCTTT. J is TRBJ1-1 and V is TRBV10-3; maybe TRBD1 (6 bases). Germline CDR1 is ENHRY and CDR2 is SYGVKD. There are 15 residues in the CDR3. Trimming cost V 0 bases and J 4 bases, with 12 bases left between them.

The sample holds one count of this clone. This chain connects TRBV19 to TRBJ1-4; possible D gene TRBD1, 5 bases. V dropped 7 bases and J dropped 6 bases, with 9 bases sitting between them. The germline V gene encodes CDR1 LNHDA and CDR2 SQIVND (reference sequence). The CDR3 runs to 12 residues. The CDR3 coding sequence is TGTGCCAGTAATCGACAGCATGAAAAACTGTTTTTT. Translated, it gives CASNRQHEKLFF.

This clone was seen a single time. The genes are TRBV19 and TRBJ1-2, with D perhaps TRBD1 (6 bases). CDR3 length: 12 amino acids. V was pared by 11 bases and J by 3 bases, with 13 bases between. Germline lookup yields CDR1 LNHDA and CDR2 SQIVND (reference sequence). The CDR3 protein is CALLDSDYGYTF. CDR3 sequence (DNA): TGTGCCCTCCTGGACAGCGACTATGGCTACACCTTC.

This clone was observed a handful of times. This rearrangement joins TRBV28 to TRBJ2-3, with D uncertain. The germline CDR1 and CDR2 sequences are MDHEN and SYDVKM. This CDR3 is 12 amino acids long. Trimming took 6 bases from V and 4 from J, leaving 8 bases between them. The CDR3 sequence is CASRVSADTQYF. Written as DNA, the CDR3 is TGTGCCAGCAGGGTTAGTGCAGATACGCAGTATTTT.

The chain is built from TRBV6-6 and TRBJ2-5; TRBD1 agrees at 10 bases. This CDR3 spans 15 amino acids. Per the germline V gene, CDR1 is MNHNY and CDR2 is SVGAGI (reference sequence). The junction had 6 bases not matched to a gene; V was cut back by 5 bases and J by 3 bases. CDR3 coding DNA: TGTGCCAGCAGTCGACAGGGGGCAAAAGAAGAGACCCAGTACTTC. Protein: CASSRQGAKEETQYF.

The table lists this clone with a count of one. The rearrangement joins TRBV5-1 to TRBJ2-1; D is perhaps TRBD2 (5 bases). CDR1 is SGHRS, CDR2 YFSETQ, per germline. The CDR3 runs 14 residues. V lost 0 bases, J lost 7 bases, and 11 bases lay in between. For the CDR3, the DNA is TGCGCCAGCAGCTTGGACAAGGGCGGGAATGAGCAGTTCTTC. Translated: CASSLDKGGNEQFF.

This rearrangement joins TRBV7-3 to TRBJ2-2; maybe TRBD1 (6 bases). Per germline, CDR1 SGHTA and CDR2 FQGTGA. V lost 4 bases, J lost 3 bases, and 9 bases lay in between. The CDR3 is 14 residues long. CDR3 region: CASSSGQHTGELFF. In DNA, the CDR3 is TGTGCCAGCAGCTCCGGACAGCACACCGGGGAGCTGTTTTTT.

This clone was detected only a few times. This sequence joins TRBV2 and TRBJ2-2; 8 bases map to TRBD1. The CDR3 has 15 residues. V lost 5 bases to trimming and J lost 6 bases; unmatched junction nucleotides: 8. Per germline, CDR1 SNHLY and CDR2 FYNNEI. The CDR3 is CASSLTGAMAGELFF. CDR3 DNA sequence: TGTGCCAGCAGTCTGACAGGGGCCATGGCCGGGGAGCTGTTTTTT.

J is TRBJ2-1 and V is TRBV27, with TRBD1 as a possible D gene (9 bases). CDR1 is MNHEY, CDR2 SMNVEV, per germline (reference sequence). Trimming left V 6 bases short and J 0 bases short, with 15 bases between. This CDR3 is 16 amino acids long. CDR3 DNA sequence: TGTGCCAGCAGGGGGACAGGGACTAGCTCCTACAATGAGCAGTTCTTC. Translated: CASRGTGTSSYNEQFF.

The chain carries TRBV5-4 and TRBJ1-1; 12 bases align to TRBD1. The CDR3 has 14 amino acids. Germline assignment: CDR1 SGHNT and CDR2 YYREEE (reference sequence). J gave up 9 bases and V 4 bases, and 7 bases lay outside the gene matches. The CDR3 DNA sequence: TGTGCCAGCAGCACGGGGACAGGGGGCCAGAAAGCTTTCTTT. This translates into CASSTGTGGQKAFF.

This clone turned up a few times. This chain joins TRBV4-1 and TRBJ1-6; D uncertain. Trimming removed 5 bases from V and 0 bases from J, with 20 bases in between. Germline CDR1 and CDR2: MGHRA and YSYEKL. The length of the CDR3 is 19 residues. In nucleotides, the CDR3 is TGCGCCAGCAGCTTCCGACCCACGGACGGTAGCTCCTATAATTCACCCCTCCACTTT. Amino acid sequence: CASSFRPTDGSSYNSPLHF.

The gene calls are TRBV6-6 and TRBJ2-7; D remains ambiguous. V was pared by 6 bases and J by 6 bases, with 12 bases between. The length of the CDR3 is 12 residues. Germline V CDR1 and CDR2: MNHNY, SVGAGI (reference sequence). CDR3 loop: CASSPSMGEQYF. CDR3 bases: TGTGCCAGCAGCCCCTCGATGGGCGAGCAGTACTTC.

This chain links TRBV5-1 with TRBJ1-6, with D tentatively TRBD1 (6 bases). Trimming cost V 4 bases and J 8 bases, with 16 bases left between them. The CDR3 consists of 15 residues. Germline lookup yields CDR1 SGHRS and CDR2 YFSETQ. In nucleotides, the CDR3 is TGCGCCAGCAGCCCCACACAGGGAGCGGATTCACCCCTCCACTTT. It translates to CASSPTQGADSPLHF.

The chain recombines TRBV25-1 with TRBJ1-1, with a tentative D call TRBD1 (5 bases). CDR1 is MGHDK and CDR2 is SYGVNS in the germline V gene. The length of the CDR3 is 11 residues. The V end lost 8 bases, the J end lost 7 bases, and 11 bases lay between the germline ends. CDR3 DNA: TGTGCCAGCCGCGCTAGGGGTGAAGCTTTCTTT. It codes for CASRARGEAFF.

The V and J genes are TRBV5-1 and TRBJ1-1; D gene uncertain. Germline assignment: CDR1 SGHRS and CDR2 YFSETQ. Trimming removed 3 bases at V and 4 bases at J, with 10 bases between. This CDR3 spans 13 amino acids. CDR3 coding DNA: TGCGCCAGCAGCTATTCAGAGGGCACTGAAGCTTTCTTT. This sequence encodes CASSYSEGTEAFF.

The genes are TRBV5-1 and TRBJ1-1, with D possibly TRBD1 on 6 matching bases. Germline V gene data show CDR1 as SGHRS and CDR2 as YFSETQ. This CDR3 spans 15 amino acids. Deletions cut 4 bases from V and 3 bases from J, with 16 bases between. As DNA, the CDR3 is TGCGCCAGCAGCCTCGGGGAGGGGGGCTACACTGAAGCTTTCTTT. Translating gives CASSLGEGGYTEAFF.

This chain joins TRBV6-1 and TRBJ2-1; TRBD1 might be the D (5 bases). Germline V gene lookup returns CDR1 MNHNS and CDR2 SASEGT. The CDR3 is 15 residues long. The V and J ends lost 2 bases and 5 bases respectively, with 13 bases between them. The CDR3 spells CASSEMVTGHNEQFF. The CDR3 DNA sequence: TGTGCCAGCAGTGAAATGGTTACAGGCCACAATGAGCAGTTCTTC.